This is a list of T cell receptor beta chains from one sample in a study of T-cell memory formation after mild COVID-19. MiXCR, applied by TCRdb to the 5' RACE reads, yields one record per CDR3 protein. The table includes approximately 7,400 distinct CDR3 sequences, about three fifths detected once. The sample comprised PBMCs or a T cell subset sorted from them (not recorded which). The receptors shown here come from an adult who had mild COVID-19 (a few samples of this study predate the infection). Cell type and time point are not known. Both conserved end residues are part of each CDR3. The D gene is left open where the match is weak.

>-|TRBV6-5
CASSYGEKLFF
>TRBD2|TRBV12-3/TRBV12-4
CASSRGLNTLNEQFF
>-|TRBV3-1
CASSQDYRVGNEQFF
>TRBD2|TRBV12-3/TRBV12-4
CASSLRGLARTDTQYF
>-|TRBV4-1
CASSQGMYSYNEQFF
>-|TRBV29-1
CSVGRAQETQYF
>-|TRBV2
CASKGADTSTDTQYF
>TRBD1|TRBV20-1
CSAGQAVNTEAFF
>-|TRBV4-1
CASSQVGSANEKLFF
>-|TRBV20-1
CSARDSSVPEQFF
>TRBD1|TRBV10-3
CAIRTDRDYGYTF
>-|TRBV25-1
CASSTDSGANVLTF
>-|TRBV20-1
CSARPFGPGYEQYF
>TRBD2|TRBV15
CATLPGGRSTDTQYF
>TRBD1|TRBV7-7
CASSLNRGPQETQYF
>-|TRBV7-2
CASSLLTEAFF
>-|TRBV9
CASSVGLGRPVSQFF
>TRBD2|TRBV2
CAILSGMDTQYF
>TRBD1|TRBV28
CASSRQGGAFF
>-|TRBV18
CASSPMVANQPQHF
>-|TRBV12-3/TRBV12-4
CASSFQSGEEKLFF